This entry concerns a single T cell receptor (beta chain). No cognate antigen has been identified for it. Within one base of it there is no much larger clone, and no base qualities were kept. The data originate from a study of blood T cell repertoires in COVID-19 (dated by TCRdb to 2019 to 2021). Context from the whole study: The collaborator samples originated in the United States, Italy and Spain and spanned the acute and convalescent phases of COVID-19. HLA class I and class II types, where available, came from metadata supplied by the sample provider rather than from assay-based typing. A freely available public database, intended as a resource for researchers studying the immune response to SARS-CoV-2, is where the repertoires were released. Samples came from the ongoing ImmuneRACE study (first 160 participants) plus 1,254 subjects from 6 global collaborators. The prospective study material was composed of cDNA or gDNA derived from T cells, B-cell-depleted T cells, or PBMCs. A de-identified subject ID, COVID-19 status, age in years and sex were almost always included in the sample metadata. Subjects who had been exposed to COVID-19, were actively infected with it, or had recovered from it provided the deeply sampled blood TCRbeta repertoires that made up the dataset. Here is what the overall study found, with its caveats: How much clinical and demographic metadata was included differed by source and by participant, and the metadata was provided uncurated.

The collaborating institutions used their own protocols to collect whole blood in K2EDTA tubes. For TCRbeta analysis, collaborators shipped samples as frozen whole blood, isolated PBMCs, or DNA extracted from either of those sample types. The immunoSEQ Assay, a bias-controlled multiplex PCR, was used to amplify TCRbeta CDR3 regions from genomic DNA. The paper's data handling went like this. The number of nucleated cells in each sample was estimated from the amplification of reference gene primers within the assay. To quantify the absolute abundance of each unique TCRbeta CDR3 rearrangement, sequence reads were collapsed and filtered. For each sample, productive Simpson clonality was calculated as the square root of Simpson's diversity index across productive rearrangements. This is the immuneACCESS table as TCRdb keeps it, with only in-frame sequences that have V and J called. A part of the clones is gone; compared with another copy, unresolved V genes explain less than half, and the rest is unexplained. That table supplies the V and J calls and clone size; D and trimming were determined from the DNA. The sample data list 35,000 to 45,000 clones, and 85% to 90% of these were observed just once. In total, the top ten clones hold roughly 3.1% of the sample.

CDR1 MNHNS and CDR2 SASEGT are derived from the germline V gene. Between the V and J ends, shortened by 2 bases and 2 bases respectively, the junction contains 10 bases. The CDR3 starts with the cysteine, ends with the phenylalanine, and has 15 residues. Kept here is only the CDR3 DNA, which spans 45 bases and is read in frame from base 1. Sample: peripheral blood. This TCR came from a man between 45 and 60 years old with active COVID-19. The chain joins TRBV6-1 to TRBJ1-5, and TRBD1 may be the D gene, going by 6 matching bases. The CDR3 region: CASSELAGGNQPQHF. The nucleotides are TGTGCCAGCAGTGAATTGGCAGGGGGCAATCAGCCCCAGCATTTT.